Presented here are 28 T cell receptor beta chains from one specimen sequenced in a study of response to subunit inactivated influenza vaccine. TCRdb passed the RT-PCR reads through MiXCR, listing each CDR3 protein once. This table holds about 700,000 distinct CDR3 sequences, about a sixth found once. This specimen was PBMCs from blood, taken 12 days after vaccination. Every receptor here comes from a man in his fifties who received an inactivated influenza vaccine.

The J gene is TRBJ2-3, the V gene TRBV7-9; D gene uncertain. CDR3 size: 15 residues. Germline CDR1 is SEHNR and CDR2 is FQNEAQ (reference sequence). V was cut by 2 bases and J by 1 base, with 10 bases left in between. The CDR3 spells CASSLTSHGTDTQYF. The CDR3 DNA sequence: TGTGCCAGCAGCTTAACCAGCCATGGCACAGATACGCAGTATTTT.

CDR3 in amino acids: CASSQDVAASSTDTQYF. In DNA, the CDR3 is TGTGCCAGCAGCCAAGATGTGGCGGCTTCTAGCACAGATACGCAGTATTTT. The rearrangement links TRBV4-2 to TRBJ2-3; D is unresolved. The CDR3 spans 17 residues. Germline V gene lookup returns CDR1 LGHNA and CDR2 YNFKEQ. The V end lost 0 bases, the J end lost 0 bases, and 13 bases lay between the germline ends.

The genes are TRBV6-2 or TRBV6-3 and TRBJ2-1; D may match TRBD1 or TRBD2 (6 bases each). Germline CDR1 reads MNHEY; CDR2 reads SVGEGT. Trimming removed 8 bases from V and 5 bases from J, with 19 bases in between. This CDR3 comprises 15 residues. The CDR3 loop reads CASGFSGAGNNEQFF. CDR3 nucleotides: TGTGCCAGCGGGTTCTCGGGGGCGGGGAACAATGAGCAGTTCTTC.

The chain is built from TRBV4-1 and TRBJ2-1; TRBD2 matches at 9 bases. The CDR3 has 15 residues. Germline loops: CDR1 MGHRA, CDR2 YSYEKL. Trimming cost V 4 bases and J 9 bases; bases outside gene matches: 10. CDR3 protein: CASSPGILAGTEQFF. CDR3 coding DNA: TGCGCCAGCAGCCCCGGGATACTAGCGGGCACTGAGCAGTTCTTC.

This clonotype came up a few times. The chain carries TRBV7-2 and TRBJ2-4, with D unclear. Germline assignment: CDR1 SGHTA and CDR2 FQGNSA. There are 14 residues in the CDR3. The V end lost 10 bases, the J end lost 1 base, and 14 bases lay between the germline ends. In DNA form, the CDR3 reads TGTGCCACTAACGGGCCTATGGCCAAAAACATTCAGTACTTC. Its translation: CATNGPMAKNIQYF.

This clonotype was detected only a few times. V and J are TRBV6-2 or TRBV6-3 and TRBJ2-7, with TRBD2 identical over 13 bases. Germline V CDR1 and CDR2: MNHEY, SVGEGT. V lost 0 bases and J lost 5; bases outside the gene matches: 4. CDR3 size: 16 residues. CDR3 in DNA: TGTGCCAGCAGTTACTCTGGACTAGCGGGAGCCCACGAGCAGTACTTC. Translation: CASSYSGLAGAHEQYF.

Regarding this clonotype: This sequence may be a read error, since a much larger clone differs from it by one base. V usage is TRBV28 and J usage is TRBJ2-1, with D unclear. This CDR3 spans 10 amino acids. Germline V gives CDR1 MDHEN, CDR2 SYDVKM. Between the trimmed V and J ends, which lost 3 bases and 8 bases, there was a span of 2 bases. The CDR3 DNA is TGTGCCAGCAGTTTTGATGAGCAGTTCTTC. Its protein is CASSFDEQFF.

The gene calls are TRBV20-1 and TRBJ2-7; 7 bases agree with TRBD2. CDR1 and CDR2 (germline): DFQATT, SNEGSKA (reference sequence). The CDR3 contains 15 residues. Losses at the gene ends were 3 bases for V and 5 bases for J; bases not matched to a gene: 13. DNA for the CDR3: TGCAGTGCTAGGACGAGTAGCGGGCTCAGGGACGAGCAGTACTTC. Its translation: CSARTSSGLRDEQYF.

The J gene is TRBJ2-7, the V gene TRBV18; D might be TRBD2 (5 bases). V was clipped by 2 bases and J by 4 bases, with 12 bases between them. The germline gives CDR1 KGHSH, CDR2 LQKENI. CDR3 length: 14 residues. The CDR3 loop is CASSPVPSSYEQYF. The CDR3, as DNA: TGTGCCAGCTCACCAGTACCTAGCAGTTACGAGCAGTACTTC.

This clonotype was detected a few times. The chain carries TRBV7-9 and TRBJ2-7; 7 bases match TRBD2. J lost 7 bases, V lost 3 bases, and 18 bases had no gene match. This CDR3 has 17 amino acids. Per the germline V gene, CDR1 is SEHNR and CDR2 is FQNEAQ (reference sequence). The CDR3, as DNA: TGTGCCAGCAGCTTTCTCTCACGAGCGGGGCTACATCTGGAGCAGTACTTC. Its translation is CASSFLSRAGLHLEQYF.

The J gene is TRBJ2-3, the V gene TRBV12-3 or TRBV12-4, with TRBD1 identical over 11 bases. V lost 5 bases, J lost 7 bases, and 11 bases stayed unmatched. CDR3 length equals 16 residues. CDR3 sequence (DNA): TGTGCCAGCAGTCAAACTCCGGGACAGGGGGGATATACGCAGTATTTT. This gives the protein CASSQTPGQGGYTQYF.

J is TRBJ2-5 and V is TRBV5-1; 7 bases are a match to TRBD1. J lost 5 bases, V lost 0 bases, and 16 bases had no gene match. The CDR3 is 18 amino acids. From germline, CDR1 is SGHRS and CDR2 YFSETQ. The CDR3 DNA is TGCGCCAGCAGCTTGGAGGGGGCCGGAATCTTAACTCTTGAGACCCAGTACTTC. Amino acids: CASSLEGAGILTLETQYF.

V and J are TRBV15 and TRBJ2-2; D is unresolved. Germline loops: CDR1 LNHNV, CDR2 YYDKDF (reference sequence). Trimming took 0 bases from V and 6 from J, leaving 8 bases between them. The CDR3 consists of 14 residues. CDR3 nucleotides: TGTGCCACCAGCAGAGATCGGTGGGCCGGGGAGCTGTTTTTT. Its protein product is CATSRDRWAGELFF. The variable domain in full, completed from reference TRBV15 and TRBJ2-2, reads DAMVIQNPRYQVTQFGKPVTLSCSQTLNHNVMYWYQQKSSQAPKLLFHYYDKDFNNEADTPDNFQSRRPNTSFCFLDIRSPGLGDTAMYLCATSRDRWAGELFFGEGSRLTVL.

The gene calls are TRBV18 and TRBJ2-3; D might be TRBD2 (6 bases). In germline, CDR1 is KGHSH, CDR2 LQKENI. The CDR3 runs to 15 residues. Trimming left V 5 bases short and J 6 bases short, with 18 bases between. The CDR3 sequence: CASSSGLFGRDTQYF. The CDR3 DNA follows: TGTGCCAGCTCATCGGGACTTTTTGGTAGGGATACGCAGTATTTT.

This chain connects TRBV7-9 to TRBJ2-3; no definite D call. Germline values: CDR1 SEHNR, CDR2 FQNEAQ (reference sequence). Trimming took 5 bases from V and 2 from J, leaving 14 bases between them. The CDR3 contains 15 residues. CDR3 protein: CASSTDAALTDTQYF. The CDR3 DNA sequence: TGTGCCAGCAGCACGGACGCGGCCCTCACAGATACGCAGTATTTT.

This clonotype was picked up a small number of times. The CDR3 loop is CASTSGLNEQFF. CDR3 in DNA: TGTGCCAGCACCAGTGGACTCAATGAGCAGTTCTTC. The J gene is TRBJ2-1, the V gene TRBV13, with a possible D match to TRBD2 (5 bases). The CDR3 covers 12 residues. V lost 7 bases to trimming and J lost 6 bases, with 10 bases between them. CDR1 PRHDT and CDR2 FYEKMQ come from the germline V gene (reference sequence).

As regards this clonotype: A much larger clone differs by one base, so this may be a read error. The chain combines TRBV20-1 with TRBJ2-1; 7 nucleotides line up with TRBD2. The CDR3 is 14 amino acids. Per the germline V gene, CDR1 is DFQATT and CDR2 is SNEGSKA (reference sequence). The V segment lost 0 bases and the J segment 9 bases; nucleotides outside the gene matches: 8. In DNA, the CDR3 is TGCAGTGCTAGAGATGATCTAGCGGAGAGTGAGCAGTTCTTC. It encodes CSARDDLAESEQFF.

DNA for the CDR3: TGTGCCACCAGCAGAGATACGGCCGATGAGCAGTTCTTC. This translates into CATSRDTADEQFF. V usage is TRBV15 and J usage is TRBJ2-1; D gene unclear. There are 13 residues in the CDR3. Germline V gene lookup returns CDR1 LNHNV and CDR2 YYDKDF (reference sequence). Trimming removed 0 bases from V and 8 bases from J, with 8 bases in between.

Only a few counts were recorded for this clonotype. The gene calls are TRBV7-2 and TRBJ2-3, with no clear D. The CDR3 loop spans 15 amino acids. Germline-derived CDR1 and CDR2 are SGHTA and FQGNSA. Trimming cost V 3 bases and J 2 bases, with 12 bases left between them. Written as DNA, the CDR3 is TGTGCCAGCAGCTTCCAGAGTGGGTCCACAGATACGCAGTATTTT. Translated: CASSFQSGSTDTQYF.

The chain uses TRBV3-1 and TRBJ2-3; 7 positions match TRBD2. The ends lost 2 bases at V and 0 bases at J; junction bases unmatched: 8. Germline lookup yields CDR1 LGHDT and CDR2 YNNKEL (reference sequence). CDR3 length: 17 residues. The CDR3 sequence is CASSQPLAGPSTDTQYF. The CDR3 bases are TGTGCCAGCAGCCAACCTTTAGCGGGCCCTAGCACAGATACGCAGTATTTT.

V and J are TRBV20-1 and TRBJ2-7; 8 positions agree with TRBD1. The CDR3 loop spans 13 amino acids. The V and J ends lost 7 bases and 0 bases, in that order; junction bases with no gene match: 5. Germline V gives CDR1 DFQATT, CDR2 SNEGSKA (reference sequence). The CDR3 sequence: CSVKTGVSYEQYF. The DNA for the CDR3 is TGCAGTGTCAAGACAGGGGTCTCCTACGAGCAGTACTTC.

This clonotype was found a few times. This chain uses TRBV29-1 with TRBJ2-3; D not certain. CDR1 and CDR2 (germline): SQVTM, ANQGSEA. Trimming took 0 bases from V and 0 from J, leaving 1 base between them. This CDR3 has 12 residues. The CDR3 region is CSVEESTDTQYF. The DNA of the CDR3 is TGCAGCGTTGAAGAGAGCACAGATACGCAGTATTTT.

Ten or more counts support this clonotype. The CDR3 sequence: CASSLAGGPGEQFF. The CDR3 coding sequence is TGTGCCAGCAGCCTAGCGGGAGGGCCGGGGGAGCAGTTCTTC. The chain joins TRBV3-1 to TRBJ2-1; 11 bases agree with TRBD2. The V segment lost 4 bases and the J segment 10 bases; nucleotides outside the gene matches: 6. From germline, CDR1 is LGHDT and CDR2 YNNKEL (reference sequence). The CDR3 is 14 residues long.

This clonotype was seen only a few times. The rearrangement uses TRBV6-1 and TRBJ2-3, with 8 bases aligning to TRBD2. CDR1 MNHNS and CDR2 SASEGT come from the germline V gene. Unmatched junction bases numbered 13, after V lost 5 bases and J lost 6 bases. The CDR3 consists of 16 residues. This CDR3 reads CASSTGLAGSKDTQYF. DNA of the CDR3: TGTGCCAGCAGTACCGGTTTAGCGGGGTCCAAGGATACGCAGTATTTT.

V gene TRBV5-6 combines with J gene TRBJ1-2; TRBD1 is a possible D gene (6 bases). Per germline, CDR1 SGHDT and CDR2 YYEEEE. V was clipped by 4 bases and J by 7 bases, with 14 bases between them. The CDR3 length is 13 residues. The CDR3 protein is CASSATGSSGYTF. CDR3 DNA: TGTGCCAGCAGCGCTACAGGGTCCAGTGGCTACACCTTC.

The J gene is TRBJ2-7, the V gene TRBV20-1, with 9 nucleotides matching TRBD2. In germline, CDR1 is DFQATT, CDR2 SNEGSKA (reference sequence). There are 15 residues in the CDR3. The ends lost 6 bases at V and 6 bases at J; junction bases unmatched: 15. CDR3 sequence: CSAKPLGLASAEQYF. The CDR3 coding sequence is TGCAGTGCCAAACCCCTCGGACTAGCGAGCGCCGAGCAGTACTTC.

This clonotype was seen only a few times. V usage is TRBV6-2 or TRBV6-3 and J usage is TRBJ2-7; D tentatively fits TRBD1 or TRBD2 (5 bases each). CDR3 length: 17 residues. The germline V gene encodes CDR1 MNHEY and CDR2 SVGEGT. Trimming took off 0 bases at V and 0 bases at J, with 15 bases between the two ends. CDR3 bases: TGTGCCAGCAGTTACTCACCGGCTCGGGGACCCTCCTACGAGCAGTACTTC. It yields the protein CASSYSPARGPSYEQYF.

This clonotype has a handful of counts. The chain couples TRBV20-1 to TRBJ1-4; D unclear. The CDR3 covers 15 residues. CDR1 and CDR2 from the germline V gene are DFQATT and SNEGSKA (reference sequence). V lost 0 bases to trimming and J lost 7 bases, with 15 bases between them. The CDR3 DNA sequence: TGCAGTGCTAGAGATCTAAAGGACTGGGCTGAAAAACTGTTTTTT. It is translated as CSARDLKDWAEKLFF.